A single TCR beta chain is shown here with its context. After around 15 days' expansion, CD4+ cells were restimulated 24 h with HeLa expressing allogeneic DPB1. Stimulation used HeLa cells expressing transduced HLA-DPA1/DPB1, HLA-DM, invariant chain and CD80. From germline, CDR1 is SGHTA and CDR2 FQGTGA. The CDR3 is made up of 14 amino acids. V lost 5 bases and J lost 5, with 12 bases in between. Method: immunoSEQ multiplex PCR; TCRdb's copy keeps in-frame clones and lacks some. The table shows roughly 1,200 clones, with about 73% occurring only once. The data were obtained in a study of T cell repertoires and HLA-DP antigens. Study at large: CD4+ T cells were cocultured with HeLa cells expressing HLA-DP. Versus self, one alloantigen differed at one groove amino acid, the other at ten. Study outcomes and limitations: Average cumulative frequency of previously undetected clones was roughly 36% against one allele and roughly 49% against the other. Naive and memory CD4+ cells were analysed together, not apart.

The origin of this receptor is a man in his fifties or sixties in good health and CMV-seronegative. Sequencing input: CD137- CD4+ T cells from cultured PBMCs. The chain employs TRBV7-3 and TRBJ2-2; D is possibly TRBD2 (5 bases). CDR3 bases: TGTGCCAGCAGCCGGCTATCGGGGACCGGGGAGCTGTTTTTT. This encodes CASSRLSGTGELFF.